Below are 21 T cell receptor beta chains sequenced from a single sample in a study of T cell repertoires in cytomegalovirus infection. TCRdb reanalysed the reads using MiXCR and keeps one entry per CDR3 protein. Of approximately 700,000 distinct CDR3 sequences listed, 35% to 45% are singletons. The sequencing sample was made of PBMCs. These receptor sequences come from a human donor in good health (CMV status not recorded). Some clones in this sample may be carry-over from other donors' samples.

This clonotype turned up a few times. The rearrangement links TRBV14 to TRBJ1-1, with D possibly TRBD1 on 5 matching bases. The V gene lost 2 bases and the J gene lost 2 bases, with 12 bases spanning the gap. Germline CDR1 SGHDN, CDR2 FVKESK. This CDR3 contains 15 residues. CDR3 amino acids: CASSQTRTSNTEAFF. CDR3 DNA: TGTGCCAGCAGCCAAACTAGGACATCCAACACTGAAGCTTTCTTT. Based on the CDR3 plus reference TRBV14 and TRBJ1-1, the full variable domain is EAGVTQFPSHSVIEKGQTVTLRCDPISGHDNLYWYRRVMGKEIKFLLHFVKESKQDESGMPNNRFLAERTGGTYSTLKVQPAELEDSGVYFCASSQTRTSNTEAFFGQGTRLTVV.

This clonotype was seen repeatedly, ten times or more. The chain couples TRBV6-5 to TRBJ2-4; D unclear. Germline V lookup: CDR1 MNHEY, CDR2 SVGAGI. The CDR3 spans 15 residues. V was clipped by 0 bases and J by 0 bases, with 6 bases between them. The CDR3 sequence is CASSYSRKAKNIQYF. DNA for the CDR3: TGTGCCAGCAGTTACTCCCGCAAAGCCAAAAACATTCAGTACTTC.

This clonotype was seen a few times. The rearrangement joins TRBV7-6 to TRBJ1-3; unclear D gene. CDR1 is SGHVS and CDR2 is FNYEAQ in the germline V gene. Trimming took off 6 bases at V and 0 bases at J, with 12 bases between the two ends. There are 15 residues in the CDR3. In DNA form, the CDR3 reads TGTGCCAGCAGGGCTGACTCGAGCTCTGGAAACACCATATATTTT. Translated, it gives CASRADSSSGNTIYF. Variable domain in full (rest from reference TRBV7-6 and TRBJ1-3): GAGVSQSPRYKVTKRGQDVALRCDPISGHVSLYWYRQALGQGPEFLTYFNYEAQQDKSGLPNDRFSAERPEGSISTLTIQRTEQRDSAMYRCASRADSSSGNTIYFGEGSWLTVV.

This clonotype was seen more than once but under ten times. V usage is TRBV7-2 and J usage is TRBJ1-5; D uncertain. The V gene's germline CDR1 is SGHTA and CDR2 FQGNSA. V was trimmed by 1 base and J by 0 bases, leaving 7 bases between them. This CDR3 is built from 15 residues. This CDR3 is CASSLVTNSNQPQHF. CDR3 in DNA: TGTGCCAGCAGCTTAGTTACAAATAGCAATCAGCCCCAGCATTTT.

The chain recombines TRBV10-2 with TRBJ2-3; D is unclear. Germline CDR1 is WSHSY and CDR2 is SAAADI. The CDR3 is 15 residues long. V was shortened by 0 bases and J by 2 bases, with 9 bases between the two germline ends. The CDR3 here is CASSESQVFTDTQYF. The CDR3 nucleotides read TGCGCCAGCAGTGAGTCCCAAGTTTTCACAGATACGCAGTATTTT.

This clonotype was counted at least ten times. V usage is TRBV12-3 or TRBV12-4 and J usage is TRBJ1-2, with no clear D. The CDR3 runs to 12 residues. V shed 7 bases and J shed 4 bases, with 10 bases lying between them. DNA of the CDR3: TGTGCCAGCAACCGGGGAGGCTATGGCTACACCTTC. Protein sequence: CASNRGGYGYTF.

The chain is built from TRBV6-6 and TRBJ2-1; TRBD2 matches 16 bases. Germline V gives CDR1 MNHNY, CDR2 SVGAGI (reference sequence). The CDR3 totals 15 residues. After removal of 6 bases from V and 8 bases from J, the junction contained 4 bases not matched to a gene. As DNA, the CDR3 is TGTGCCAGCAGGGAGGGACTAGCGGGGGGGCATGAGCAGTTCTTC. It yields the protein CASREGLAGGHEQFF.

The sample holds a few counts of this clonotype. The rearrangement uses TRBV7-8 and TRBJ1-5, with 12 bases fitting TRBD1. The CDR3 runs 17 residues. Germline V lookup: CDR1 SGHVS, CDR2 FQNEAQ. Trimming took 3 bases from V and 8 from J; bases not matched to a gene: 11. The CDR3 DNA sequence: TGTGCCAGCAGCTTTACGACCGGGACAGGGGGCATCAAGCCCCAGCATTTT. It specifies CASSFTTGTGGIKPQHF.

This sequence joins TRBV5-4 and TRBJ2-3; 14 positions agree with TRBD2. The CDR3 has 16 residues. Germline V lookup: CDR1 SGHNT, CDR2 YYREEE (reference sequence). Germline trimming cut 4 bases from V and 6 bases from J; bases unmatched to any gene: 7. The CDR3: CASSPGLAGGMDTQYF. DNA for the CDR3: TGTGCCAGCAGCCCAGGACTAGCGGGGGGAATGGATACGCAGTATTTT.

This clonotype turned up a few times. V usage is TRBV28 and J usage is TRBJ1-5, with 9 bases identical to TRBD1. Germline lookup yields CDR1 MDHEN and CDR2 SYDVKM. The CDR3 is 15 residues long. V shed 4 bases and J 4 bases; nucleotides not matched to a gene: 5. CDR3 in DNA: TGTGCCAGCAGTTCGATAGGACAGGGGAATCAGCCCCAGCATTTT. Translating gives CASSSIGQGNQPQHF.

This clonotype has a handful of counts. The chain recombines TRBV19 with TRBJ2-5; D possibly matches TRBD1 or TRBD2 (6 bases each). CDR1 is LNHDA and CDR2 is SQIVND in the germline V gene (reference sequence). V was cut by 3 bases and J by 3 bases, with 14 bases left in between. The CDR3 extends over 15 amino acids. The DNA for the CDR3 is TGTGCCAGTAGTATGTCTACCGGGGGCGAAGAGACCCAGTACTTC. It yields the protein CASSMSTGGEETQYF.

The chain joins TRBV6-8 to TRBJ2-1; 9 nucleotides align to TRBD1. Germline loops: CDR1 MNHGY, CDR2 SAAAGT. V shed 5 bases, J shed 3 bases, and the junction held 8 bases outside the gene matches. This CDR3 has 16 residues. The CDR3 protein is CASSPPTGGDYNEQFF. The CDR3 DNA reads as TGTGCCAGCAGTCCCCCTACAGGGGGCGACTACAATGAGCAGTTCTTC.

This clonotype has just a few counts. Compared with germline, one end of the junction differs, possibly owing to a read error. The chain recombines TRBV4-2 with TRBJ2-1; 7 bases map to TRBD2. CDR1 is LGHNA, CDR2 YNFKEQ, per germline. The CDR3 covers 17 residues. CDR3 DNA sequence: TGTGCCAGCAGCGAAGAGAAGGCTAGCGGAGCATACAATGAGCAGTTCTTC. Protein: CASSEEKASGAYNEQFF.

In the case of this clonotype: This may be a read error: a much more frequent sequence differs by one nucleotide. The rearrangement links TRBV7-6 to TRBJ1-2, with D unclear. CDR1 is SGHVS, CDR2 FNYEAQ, per germline. This CDR3 comprises 16 residues. V was shortened by 5 bases and J by 4 bases, with 20 bases between the two germline ends. The CDR3 region is CASSRSTNDAPYGYTF. CDR3 nucleotide sequence: TGTGCCAGCAGCCGTTCGACCAACGACGCCCCCTATGGCTACACCTTC.

In this sample, this clonotype turned up many times. J is TRBJ2-5 and V is TRBV7-2; a weak D match, TRBD2 (5 bases). Trimming took 5 bases from V and 9 from J, leaving 19 bases between them. Germline values: CDR1 SGHTA, CDR2 FQGNSA. This CDR3 has 14 residues. CDR3 sequence: CASSRSSAIGAQYF. The CDR3, as DNA: TGTGCCAGCAGCCGGAGCAGCGCCATCGGGGCCCAGTACTTC.

This clonotype was observed many times. The J gene is TRBJ2-3, the V gene TRBV7-6; D not certain. Germline-derived CDR1 and CDR2 are SGHVS and FNYEAQ. Trimming pared 5 bases from V and 1 base from J, leaving 7 bases between. The CDR3 contains 13 residues. In nucleotides, the CDR3 is TGTGCCAGCAGCAGGGCGCGCACAGATACGCAGTATTTT. Translated: CASSRARTDTQYF.

The J gene is TRBJ1-5, the V gene TRBV2; D is possibly TRBD1 (5 bases). V was cut by 6 bases and J by 0 bases, with 12 bases left in between. This CDR3 has 15 residues. Per germline, CDR1 SNHLY and CDR2 FYNNEI. CDR3 in amino acids: CASSEGLYSNQPQHF. The CDR3, as DNA: TGTGCCAGCAGCGAGGGGTTATATAGCAATCAGCCCCAGCATTTT.

Regarding this clonotype: The conserved phenylalanine or tryptophan is not found at the CDR3 terminus, so this likely reflects a read error. The V gene is TRBV4-1, the J gene TRBJ2-5; possibly TRBD2 for D (6 bases). In germline, CDR1 is MGHRA, CDR2 YSYEKL. The CDR3 extends over 14 amino acids. V was pared by 2 bases and J by 5 bases, with 12 bases between. Here the CDR3 reads CASSQPGVEETQYL. The CDR3 DNA is TGCGCCAGCAGCCAACCGGGAGTAGAGGAGACCCAGTACTTA.

The gene calls are TRBV6-1 and TRBJ2-3; 11 bases align to TRBD1. The CDR3 loop spans 15 amino acids. Trimming cost V 4 bases and J 3 bases; bases outside gene matches: 3. The germline gives CDR1 MNHNS, CDR2 SASEGT. DNA for the CDR3: TGTGCCAGCAGTGTCCGGGACAGGGGGACAGATACGCAGTATTTT. It translates to CASSVRDRGTDTQYF.

This chain uses TRBV6-5 with TRBJ2-1; 8 bases fit TRBD2. Germline V gene sequence: CDR1 MNHEY, CDR2 SVGAGI. CDR3 length: 15 amino acids. V lost 2 bases and J lost 6; bases outside the gene matches: 6. In DNA, the CDR3 is TGTGCCAGCAGTTACACGGAGCGGGGGCTCAATGAGCAGTTCTTC. Protein product: CASSYTERGLNEQFF.

This clonotype showed up just a few times. The gene calls are TRBV12-3 or TRBV12-4 and TRBJ2-3; 9 bases map to TRBD1. With 2 bases clipped from V and 7 bases from J, the junction kept 13 bases outside the gene matches. The CDR3 has 17 amino acids. CDR3: CASSLPVGTGWANTQYF. CDR3 nucleotides: TGTGCCAGCAGTTTACCCGTAGGGACAGGGTGGGCGAATACGCAGTATTTT.